One and the same sample provided the 15 T cell receptor beta chains below, sequenced in a study of shared clonotypes between healthy human individuals. TCRdb's copy holds only in-frame clones and misses some; the assay was immunoSEQ multiplex PCR. Of millions of clones listed, 90% to 95% are singletons. The sequenced material came from naive CD4+ T cells from PBMCs. The subset was: CD45RA+ positively selected. The source of these receptors is a man aged 18 to 30 in good health. Some clones in this sample may be carry-over from other donors' samples.

The chain has TRBV7-9 and TRBJ2-3; D not certain. Germline V gene sequence: CDR1 SEHNR, CDR2 FQNEAQ (reference sequence). V lost 5 bases to trimming and J lost 1 base, with 13 bases between them. The CDR3 consists of 15 residues. The CDR3 DNA follows: TGTGCCAGCAGCCCCGGTTACCACGGCACAGATACGCAGTATTTT. Translated: CASSPGYHGTDTQYF.

This sequence joins TRBV9 and TRBJ1-2; D is undetermined. From germline, CDR1 is SGDLS and CDR2 YYNGEE. V was cut by 2 bases and J by 6 bases, with 26 bases left in between. This CDR3 has 18 residues. The CDR3 DNA reads TGTGCCAGCAGCGTGAACCCGACCCAGGCCTCGAGTACGGATGGCTACACCTTC. Encoded protein: CASSVNPTQASSTDGYTF.

The rearrangement uses TRBV6-1 and TRBJ2-6; D remains ambiguous. V gave up 7 bases and J gave up 0 bases, with 4 bases separating them. The CDR3 covers 13 residues. The germline V gene has CDR1 MNHNS and CDR2 SASEGT. CDR3 in amino acids: CASIRSGANVLTF. CDR3 DNA: TGTGCCAGCATCCGCTCTGGGGCCAACGTCCTGACTTTC.

This rearrangement joins TRBV4-1 to TRBJ2-1; 9 bases match TRBD2. The CDR3 sequence is 12 residues long. The V and J ends lost 3 bases and 15 bases, in that order; junction bases with no gene match: 6. CDR1 and CDR2 (germline): MGHRA, YSYEKL. Here the CDR3 DNA reads TGCGCCAGCAGCCACATAGCGGGAGAGTCGTTCTTC. It translates to CASSHIAGESFF.

The chain has TRBV4-1 and TRBJ2-5, with 7 positions matching TRBD2. Germline trimming cut 1 base from V and 7 bases from J; bases unmatched to any gene: 6. The length of the CDR3 is 14 residues. Germline lookup yields CDR1 MGHRA and CDR2 YSYEKL. The CDR3 bases are TGCGCCAGCAGCCAAGGTGCGGGAGATGGGACCCAGTACTTC. Amino acid sequence: CASSQGAGDGTQYF.

The chain is built from TRBV10-1 and TRBJ2-7; TRBD2 matches at 7 bases. Germline V lookup: CDR1 WNHNN, CDR2 SYGVQD (reference sequence). V shed 0 bases and J 7 bases; nucleotides not matched to a gene: 9. CDR3 length: 15 amino acids. CDR3 sequence (DNA): TGCGCCAGCAGTGAGTCGTGGCGGGAGTCGAAGGAGCAGTACTTC. Translating it yields CASSESWRESKEQYF.

Only one count was recorded for this clone. The chain links TRBV18 to TRBJ2-7, with 7 bases lining up with TRBD1. Germline V gene sequence: CDR1 KGHSH, CDR2 LQKENI. This CDR3 has 14 residues. The trim removed 3 bases at V and 5 bases at J, leaving 7 bases unmatched. The CDR3 coding sequence is TGTGCCAGCTCACCGAGGGGGCGCATCAACGAGCAGTACTTC. This translates into CASSPRGRINEQYF.

The gene calls are TRBV4-1 and TRBJ2-1; D is perhaps TRBD1 (5 bases). Trimming shortened V by 4 bases and J by 0 bases, and 13 bases separated the two germline ends. This CDR3 has 16 amino acids. CDR1 and CDR2 from the germline V gene are MGHRA and YSYEKL. The DNA for the CDR3 is TGCGCCAGCAGCCCAAGACAGATAAGCTCCTACAATGAGCAGTTCTTC. Amino acids: CASSPRQISSYNEQFF.

V and J are TRBV4-2 and TRBJ1-2; 9 bases line up with TRBD1. Germline V gene sequence: CDR1 LGHNA, CDR2 YNFKEQ. This CDR3 has 14 amino acids. V dropped 4 bases and J dropped 6; count of bases not matched to a gene: 6. The CDR3 here is CASSRPGQGNGYTF. CDR3 coding DNA: TGTGCCAGCAGCCGCCCCGGACAGGGGAATGGCTACACCTTC.

V gene TRBV28 combines with J gene TRBJ1-4, with D perhaps TRBD1 (6 bases). Per the germline V gene, CDR1 is MDHEN and CDR2 is SYDVKM. V was clipped by 6 bases and J by 5 bases, with 19 bases between them. The length of the CDR3 is 16 residues. The CDR3 sequence: CASRPSTGAGNEKLFF. CDR3 DNA sequence: TGTGCCAGCAGGCCCTCGACAGGCGCCGGGAATGAAAAACTGTTTTTT.

The chain links TRBV9 to TRBJ2-3, with unresolved D. Germline V CDR1 and CDR2: SGDLS, YYNGEE. V lost 4 bases, J lost 2 bases, and 11 bases lay in between. The CDR3 consists of 14 residues. The CDR3 reads CASSMDPSTDTQYF. In DNA, the CDR3 is TGTGCCAGCAGCATGGACCCCTCCACAGATACGCAGTATTTT.

This clone was detected a few times. The chain carries TRBV7-3 and TRBJ1-1; TRBD1 agrees at 9 bases. The V gene end was trimmed by 4 bases and the J gene end by 2 bases; junction bases not matched to a gene: 11. The CDR3 consists of 17 residues. CDR1 is SGHTA, CDR2 FQGTGA, per germline. CDR3 DNA sequence: TGTGCCAGCAGCTCTCGACCCCGACAGGGGGTTAACACTGAAGCTTTCTTT. Protein: CASSSRPRQGVNTEAFF.

Details on this clone: The same CDR3 arises from other DNA sequences in this sample as well. The gene calls are TRBV28 and TRBJ1-2; D is ambiguous. The CDR3 spans 12 residues. V was shortened by 5 bases and J by 0 bases, with 4 bases between the two germline ends. Looked up from germline, CDR1 is MDHEN and CDR2 is SYDVKM. Written as DNA, the CDR3 is TGTGCCAGCAGTCTCACTAACTATGGCTACACCTTC. Protein sequence: CASSLTNYGYTF.

The chain couples TRBV5-1 to TRBJ2-1; 9 bases map to TRBD1. Germline CDR1 and CDR2: SGHRS and YFSETQ. V shed 0 bases and J 7 bases; nucleotides not matched to a gene: 8. The CDR3 loop spans 16 amino acids. CDR3 nucleotides: TGCGCCAGCAGCTTGGAACCGGGACAGGGTAAGAATGAGCAGTTCTTC. Translation: CASSLEPGQGKNEQFF.

The chain recombines TRBV4-1 with TRBJ2-2; 8 bases map to TRBD2. The V gene end was trimmed by 4 bases and the J gene end by 8 bases; junction bases not matched to a gene: 12. The CDR3 runs to 16 residues. Per germline, CDR1 MGHRA and CDR2 YSYEKL. The CDR3 sequence: CASSPAGASIPGELFF. The CDR3 DNA is TGCGCCAGCAGCCCAGCGGGAGCCTCGATTCCTGGGGAGCTGTTTTTT.